This TCR beta chain was recorded in a study of PD-1 blockade in mismatch repair-deficient tumors. On the study more broadly: Enrolled about 2012-2016, patients had progressing, pretreated mismatch repair-deficient cancers of about a dozen types.

The germline V and J ends were trimmed by 1 base and 4 bases, with 13 bases remaining between them. Germline CDR1 and CDR2: SEHNR and FQNEAQ (reference sequence). This CDR3 is built from 15 residues. The repertoire was sequenced with immunoSEQ multiplex PCR; TCRdb's copy has only in-frame clones and lacks some. The sample consists of some 16,000 clones, approximately 80% of them appearing once. This clone was counted a single time. No antigen is known for it. Time point given: roughly 10-day in vitro stimulation with candidate neoantigen peptide 5. Every patient had mismatch repair deficiency by PCR or immunohistochemistry. Seven ELISpot-reactive neoantigen peptides each drove a 10-day in vitro stimulation.

Source: cells cultured in vitro, taken from a patient treated with pembrolizumab. The clonotype comes from an adult with mismatch repair-deficient cancer. The chain has TRBV7-9 and TRBJ1-2; possibly TRBD1 for D (5 bases). The CDR3 DNA follows: TGTGCCAGCAGCTTAGAAGGAGCAAGGGGCTATGGCTACACCTTC. Translation: CASSLEGARGYGYTF.